This is a list of T cell receptor beta chains from one sample in a study of T cell changes during pregnancy in multiple sclerosis. The repertoire was sequenced with immunoSEQ multiplex PCR; TCRdb's copy has only in-frame clones and lacks some. Here the sample spans tens of thousands of clones, 80% to 90% being singletons. This specimen consisted of peripheral blood, obtained before pregnancy. These receptors were taken from a female donor with multiple sclerosis, enrolled in a pregnancy study. The CDR3 runs from the conserved cysteine through the conserved F or W. D genes are given only for firm matches. Not every row has a clone size; where given, it reads once, few, many or a size class.

>TRBV6-5|TRBD1|TRBJ2-7|.
CASSYDRGAYEQYF
TGTGCCAGCAGTTACGACAGGGGGGCCTACGAGCAGTACTTC
>TRBV2|.|TRBJ1-3|.
CASTESSGNTIYF
TGTGCCAGCACCGAGAGTTCTGGAAACACCATATATTTT
>TRBV5-6|.|TRBJ1-2|.
CASRPTGKDGYTF
TGTGCCAGCAGGCCAACAGGGAAAGACGGCTACACCTTC
>TRBV6-1|.|TRBJ1-5|.
CASRGAKARQPQHF
TGTGCCAGCAGAGGAGCCAAAGCGAGGCAGCCCCAGCATTTT
>TRBV4-2|TRBD1|TRBJ1-2|.
CASSPSQGTNYGYTF
TGTGCCAGCAGCCCTTCACAGGGGACTAACTATGGCTACACCTTC
>TRBV5-1|.|TRBJ2-3|.
CASSFGQPDSDTQYF
TGCGCCAGCAGCTTTGGACAACCCGATTCGGATACGCAGTATTTT
>TRBV2|.|TRBJ2-7|.
CASSVETTKISYEQYF
TGTGCCAGCAGTGTCGAGACTACCAAAATCTCCTACGAGCAGTACTTC
>TRBV19|.|TRBJ1-5|.
CASSIDFGSNQPQHF
TGTGCCAGTAGTATAGATTTTGGCAGCAATCAGCCCCAGCATTTT
>TRBV5-1|TRBD2|TRBJ2-1|.
CASSNSGGSSSYNEQFF
TGCGCCAGCAGCAATAGCGGGGGGTCTAGCTCCTACAATGAGCAGTTCTTC
>TRBV6-5|TRBD2|TRBJ2-5|.
CASRTGSGGETQYF
TGTGCCAGTCGGACGGGGTCGGGAGGGGAGACCCAGTACTTC
>TRBV10-2|TRBD2|TRBJ2-2|once
CASKWGRENTGELFF
TGCGCCTCCAAGTGGGGGAGGGAAAACACCGGGGAGCTGTTTTTT
>TRBV27|TRBD2|TRBJ2-2|.
CASTTPMGLANTGELFF
TGTGCCAGCACCACTCCCATGGGACTAGCGAACACCGGGGAGCTGTTTTTT
>TRBV11-3|TRBD2|TRBJ2-1|.
CASSHRGSSGGNEQFF
TGTGCCAGCAGTCATAGGGGGTCTAGCGGGGGCAATGAGCAGTTCTTC
>TRBV19|.|TRBJ1-5|once
CASTMTSDPGQPQHF
TGTGCCAGTACCATGACGTCAGACCCAGGACAGCCCCAGCATTTT
>TRBV30|.|TRBJ2-1|once
CACQGQGDTEQFF
TGTGCCTGTCAGGGGCAAGGTGATACTGAGCAGTTCTTC
>TRBV4-3|.|TRBJ2-3|once
CASSQGGSRADTQYF
TGCGCCAGCAGCCAAGGTGGAAGCCGGGCAGATACGCAGTATTTT
>TRBV27|TRBD1|TRBJ2-7|.
CASSFHRDSYEQYF
TGTGCCAGCAGTTTTCACCGGGACAGCTACGAGCAGTACTTC
>TRBV30|.|TRBJ1-1|.
CAWSVPFLANTEAFF
TGTGCCTGGAGTGTCCCTTTTCTAGCTAACACTGAAGCTTTCTTT
>TRBV5-1|.|TRBJ2-2|.
CASSFQGTDTGELFF
TGCGCCAGCAGCTTTCAGGGGACCGACACCGGGGAGCTGTTTTTT
>TRBV30|.|TRBJ2-7|.
CAWSWGGPSYEQYF
TGTGCCTGGAGTTGGGGGGGGCCCTCCTACGAGCAGTACTTC
>TRBV14|TRBD1|TRBJ2-2|.
CASSQGGQEYTGELFF
TGTGCCAGCAGCCAAGGGGGACAGGAGTACACCGGGGAGCTGTTTTTT
>TRBV25-1|.|TRBJ2-2|few
CASSVIRDTLNTGELFF
TGTGCCAGCAGTGTTATCCGGGACACCTTGAACACCGGGGAGCTGTTTTTT
>TRBV7-6|.|TRBJ2-7|.
CASSCIRGEQYF
TGTGCCAGCAGCTGTATAAGGGGGGAGCAGTACTTC
>TRBV30|.|TRBJ2-7|.
CAWSIRGPYEQYF
TGTGCCTGGTCGATCAGGGGACCCTACGAGCAGTACTTC
>TRBV7-6|.|TRBJ1-3|.
CASSQNIAGQPDSGNTIYF
TGTGCCAGCAGTCAAAACATCGCAGGACAGCCAGACTCTGGAAACACCATATATTTT
>TRBV11-2|TRBD2|TRBJ2-1|.
CASSQDQGGLNEQFF
TGTGCCAGCAGCCAGGATCAGGGAGGGCTCAATGAGCAGTTCTTC
>TRBV9|TRBD1|TRBJ1-2|.
CASSVRQGTDGYTF
TGTGCCAGCAGCGTCCGACAGGGAACGGATGGCTACACCTTC
>TRBV7-9|TRBD1|TRBJ2-7|.
CASSFLPPKGQGRSYEQYF
TGTGCCAGCAGCTTTCTTCCGCCAAAGGGACAGGGGAGGTCCTACGAGCAGTACTTC
>TRBV6-5|.|TRBJ2-7|.
CASSYSSGRHEQYF
TGTGCCAGCAGTTACTCGTCAGGGCGACACGAGCAGTACTTC
>TRBV2|.|TRBJ2-7|.
CASSAPGSSYEQYF
TGTGCCAGCAGTGCCCCCGGGTCCTCCTACGAGCAGTACTTC
>TRBV11-2|TRBD2|TRBJ2-1|.
CASSSSGGPNNEQFF
TGTGCCAGCAGCTCTAGCGGGGGGCCGAACAATGAGCAGTTCTTC
>TRBV14|TRBD2|TRBJ2-5|once
CASSQHSGIQETQYF
TGTGCCAGCAGCCAACATAGCGGGATTCAAGAGACCCAGTACTTC
>TRBV6-5|TRBD1|TRBJ2-7|.
CASSYSSQGVSYEQYF
TGTGCCAGCAGTTACTCCTCGCAGGGGGTCTCCTACGAGCAGTACTTC
>TRBV7-2|.|TRBJ2-4|.
CASSLGGDLLNIQYF
TGTGCCAGCAGCTTAGGGGGGGACTTGTTGAACATTCAGTACTTC
>TRBV4-3|TRBD2|TRBJ2-1|once
CASSQDLGTRAHEQFF
TGCGCCAGCAGCCAAGATCTCGGGACTAGGGCCCATGAGCAGTTCTTC
>TRBV5-1|.|TRBJ1-1|.
CASSLQGRNTEAFF
TGCGCCAGCAGCTTGCAGGGGCGGAACACTGAAGCTTTCTTT
>TRBV19|TRBD1|TRBJ2-6|.
CASSYGTGNSGANVLTF
TGTGCCAGTAGTTATGGGACAGGGAACTCTGGGGCCAACGTCCTGACTTTC
>TRBV14|TRBD1|TRBJ2-7|.
CASSPLGDRGAYEQYF
TGTGCCAGCAGTCCTCTCGGGGACAGGGGGGCCTACGAGCAGTACTTC
>TRBV4-3|TRBD1|TRBJ2-2|.
CASSQETGGAGELFF
TGCGCCAGCAGCCAAGAGACAGGGGGGGCCGGGGAGCTGTTTTTT
>TRBV2|.|TRBJ2-7|.
CARAAGAGYEQYF
TGTGCCAGGGCAGCAGGGGCCGGCTACGAGCAGTACTTC
>TRBV13|.|TRBJ1-1|.
CASSLGTGVRGEAFF
TGTGCCAGCAGCTTAGGGACAGGCGTCCGAGGTGAAGCTTTCTTT
>TRBV6-5|.|TRBJ1-1|.
CASRHDRPNTEAFF
TGTGCCAGCAGACATGACAGGCCGAACACTGAAGCTTTCTTT
>TRBV27|.|TRBJ2-7|.
CASSRSPRISYGEQYF
TGTGCCAGCAGCCGGTCCCCTAGGATAAGCTACGGAGAGCAGTACTTC
>TRBV4-1|TRBD1|TRBJ2-7|.
CASSQGDRGWGEQYF
TGCGCCAGCAGCCAAGGAGACAGGGGCTGGGGCGAGCAGTACTTC
>TRBV4-2|.|TRBJ1-1|few
CASSQVLSNTEAFF
TGTGCCAGCAGCCAAGTCCTCTCGAACACTGAAGCTTTCTTT
>TRBV18|.|TRBJ1-5|.
CASSPLGRGGNQPQHF
TGTGCCAGCTCACCCCTCGGGAGGGGCGGCAATCAGCCCCAGCATTTT
>TRBV14|TRBD2|TRBJ2-5|once
CASSRPVTSGGVAQYF
TGTGCCAGCAGCAGGCCCGTGACTAGCGGTGGGGTGGCCCAGTACTTC